This is a list of T cell receptor beta chains from one sample in a study of technical replicates of blood from a handful of donors. Sequencing used immunoSEQ multiplex PCR; TCRdb keeps in-frame clones, though not all of them. Among around 54,000 clones listed, approximately 94% were seen once. The sample consisted of T cells isolated from PBMCs. These receptors originate from a human donor in good health. Each CDR3 is given with its conserved first and last residue. D genes are given only for firm matches. Clone size is stated in some rows and not others, as once, few, many or a class when expanded.

clone size	V gene	J gene	D gene	CDR3 protein	CDR3 DNA
-	TRBV10-3	TRBJ2-6	TRBD1	CAISLGTGGAGANVLTF	TGTGCCATCAGTTTAGGGACAGGGGGCGCTGGGGCCAACGTCCTGACTTTC
-	TRBV5-1	TRBJ2-5	TRBD2	CASSLNGRATGETQYF	TGCGCCAGCAGCTTAAACGGGAGGGCCACGGGGGAGACCCAGTACTTC
-	TRBV2	TRBJ2-1	-	CASSRGDLPRQNEQFF	TGTGCCAGCAGTCGAGGAGACCTCCCTCGACAGAATGAGCAGTTCTTC
few	TRBV6-5	TRBJ1-2	-	CASSIDSNYGYTF	TGTGCCAGCAGTATCGACAGCAACTATGGCTACACCTTC
once	TRBV2	TRBJ2-7	-	CASMEGVVYEQYF	TGTGCCAGCATGGAAGGAGTAGTCTACGAGCAGTACTTC
once	TRBV5-1	TRBJ2-2	TRBD1	CASSSITGGASGELFF	TGCGCCAGCAGCTCCATTACAGGGGGCGCATCCGGGGAGCTGTTTTTT
-	TRBV4-3	TRBJ1-5	-	CASSQDGGNQPQHF	TGCGCCAGCAGCCAAGACGGGGGCAATCAGCCCCAGCATTTT
-	TRBV9	TRBJ2-2	-	CASTETGELFF	TGTGCCAGCACTGAGACCGGGGAGCTGTTTTTT
-	TRBV7-2	TRBJ1-3	-	CASSLASENTIYF	TGTGCCAGCAGCTTAGCCTCGGAGAACACCATATATTTT
-	TRBV27	TRBJ2-3	TRBD2	CASSSRVRLAGGLDTQYF	TGTGCCAGCAGTTCCAGAGTCCGACTAGCGGGAGGCTTAGATACGCAGTATTTT
-	TRBV6-6	TRBJ2-5	-	CASSYSNLGGSETQYF	TGTGCCAGCAGTTACTCGAATCTGGGGGGATCAGAGACCCAGTACTTC
-	TRBV9	TRBJ2-1	-	CASSVAAHSSYNEQFF	TGTGCCAGCAGCGTAGCGGCTCACAGCTCCTACAATGAGCAGTTCTTC
-	TRBV29-1	TRBJ2-1	-	CSLGRGDNEQFF	TGCAGCCTGGGGCGGGGTGACAATGAGCAGTTCTTC
-	TRBV10-2	TRBJ2-5	-	CASSEPEDSQETQYF	TGCGCCAGCAGTGAGCCTGAGGACAGCCAAGAGACCCAGTACTTC
once	TRBV11-2	TRBJ2-5	TRBD1	CASSAGTGLEETQYF	TGTGCCAGCAGCGCAGGGACAGGTCTCGAAGAGACCCAGTACTTC
-	TRBV10-3	TRBJ2-7	TRBD1	CAISVVDGGQGLYEQYF	TGTGCCATCAGTGTGGTTGATGGAGGACAGGGCCTCTACGAGCAGTACTTC
-	TRBV11-2	TRBJ1-2	TRBD1	CASSRDRDGRNDGYTF	TGTGCCAGCAGCCGAGACAGGGACGGCAGGAACGATGGCTACACCTTC
-	TRBV5-1	TRBJ2-7	TRBD1	CASSETGGVPYEQYF	TGCGCCAGCAGCGAGACAGGGGGCGTTCCCTACGAGCAGTACTTC
once	TRBV5-1	TRBJ2-7	TRBD1	CASSLSTSGTGGYEQYF	TGCGCCAGCAGCTTGTCCACTTCCGGGACAGGGGGCTACGAGCAGTACTTC
-	TRBV5-4	TRBJ2-7	-	CASSPPYPTGKTYEQYF	TGTGCCAGCAGCCCACCTTACCCGACAGGCAAGACCTACGAGCAGTACTTC
-	TRBV27	TRBJ2-2	TRBD1	CASAPRDRVAAGELFF	TGTGCCAGCGCGCCCCGGGACAGGGTTGCGGCCGGGGAGCTGTTTTTT
-	TRBV9	TRBJ2-1	TRBD2	CASSVAGTSGRYNEQFF	TGTGCCAGCAGCGTAGCTGGGACTAGCGGGAGGTACAATGAGCAGTTCTTC
-	TRBV29-1	TRBJ2-1	TRBD2	CSYSGSSYNEQFF	TGCAGCTATAGCGGGAGCTCCTACAATGAGCAGTTCTTC
-	TRBV7-9	TRBJ2-1	TRBD2	CASSVLGGFYDNEQFF	TGTGCCAGCAGCGTACTGGGGGGGTTCTACGACAATGAGCAGTTCTTC
-	TRBV6-5	TRBJ2-1	-	CASSYTQGSYNEQFF	TGTGCCAGCAGTTACACCCAGGGCTCCTACAATGAGCAGTTCTTC
-	TRBV30	TRBJ2-7	-	CAWLATSSYEQYF	TGTGCCTGGCTAGCGACTAGCTCCTACGAGCAGTACTTC
-	TRBV7-2	TRBJ1-4	TRBD1	CASSVNRGRNEKLFF	TGTGCCAGCAGCGTAAACAGGGGTAGGAATGAAAAACTGTTTTTT
-	TRBV2	TRBJ1-1	-	CASVGLLGPTEAFF	TGTGCCAGCGTGGGACTTTTGGGGCCCACTGAAGCTTTCTTT
-	TRBV28	TRBJ2-1	TRBD2	CASSFLWSGRDEQFF	TGTGCCAGCAGTTTCTTGTGGAGCGGGAGGGATGAGCAGTTCTTC
-	TRBV15	TRBJ2-3	-	CATSSSPGARTDTQYF	TGTGCCACCAGCAGTAGTCCTGGGGCCCGCACAGATACGCAGTATTTT
-	TRBV19	TRBJ1-1	-	CASSPGQLNTEAFF	TGTGCCAGTAGTCCCGGACAGCTGAACACTGAAGCTTTCTTT
-	TRBV9	TRBJ2-7	TRBD1	CASSATGKGYEQYF	TGTGCCAGCAGCGCGACAGGGAAGGGGTACGAGCAGTACTTC
-	TRBV9	TRBJ2-5	TRBD2	CASSPLTSRETQYF	TGTGCCAGCAGCCCATTGACTAGCCGCGAGACCCAGTACTTC
few	TRBV29-1	TRBJ2-1	-	CSGGQGDGREFF	TGCAGCGGGGGACAGGGAGACGGGAGGGAGTTCTTC
-	TRBV19	TRBJ1-1	-	CASSRATGITEAFF	TGTGCCAGTAGTAGAGCAACGGGGATCACTGAAGCTTTCTTT
-	TRBV7-9	TRBJ1-1	-	CASSSGYSKTEAFF	TGTGCCAGCAGCTCAGGGTATTCAAAGACTGAAGCTTTCTTT
-	TRBV5-4	TRBJ2-7	-	CASSFGPADSYEQYF	TGTGCCAGCAGCTTCGGGCCAGCGGATTCCTACGAGCAGTACTTC
-	TRBV6-5	TRBJ2-7	-	CASRPGNRGHEQYF	TGTGCCAGCAGGCCGGGAAACCGAGGCCACGAGCAGTACTTC
-	TRBV14	TRBJ2-7	-	CASSQVASEQYF	TGTGCCAGCAGCCAAGTAGCTAGCGAGCAGTACTTC
-	TRBV6-5	TRBJ2-1	TRBD2	CASSYVAGDEQFF	TGTGCCAGCAGTTACGTAGCGGGAGATGAGCAGTTCTTC
-	TRBV7-8	TRBJ1-2	-	CASSFGGGSYGYTF	TGTGCCAGCAGCTTCGGGGGGGGGAGCTATGGCTACACCTTC
-	TRBV9	TRBJ2-2	TRBD2	CASSEGLARELFF	TGTGCCAGCAGCGAGGGACTAGCGCGGGAGCTGTTTTTT
-	TRBV27	TRBJ2-1	-	CASSLRLYNEQFF	TGTGCCAGCAGTTTACGTTTATACAATGAGCAGTTCTTC